One and the same sample provided the 4 T cell receptor beta chains below, sequenced in a study of cytomegalovirus exposure and HLA in healthy donors. Only in-frame clones appear in the TCRdb table, and some are missing; sequencing was by immunoSEQ multiplex PCR. This table holds around 300,000 clones, 87% found once. What was sequenced was PBMCs. These receptors originate from a woman in her twenties or thirties in good health and CMV-seropositive.

This clone has just a few counts. The same CDR3 also results from other DNA sequences found in this sample. The chain couples TRBV10-3 to TRBJ2-3; TRBD2 matches at 7 bases. CDR1 and CDR2 (germline): ENHRY, SYGVKD. The CDR3 runs to 13 residues. Germline trimming cut 4 bases from V and 3 bases from J; bases unmatched to any gene: 1. CDR3 DNA sequence: TGTGCCATCAGTGCCGGGGGGACAGATACGCAGTATTTT. It specifies CAISAGGTDTQYF.

The sample holds one count of this clone. The chain couples TRBV30 to TRBJ2-7; TRBD1 aligns across 9 bases. The trim removed 4 bases at V and 2 bases at J, leaving 6 bases unmatched. The CDR3 sequence is 14 residues long. CDR1 is GTSNPN and CDR2 is SVGIG in the germline V gene (reference sequence). The CDR3 nucleotides are TGTGCCTGGATCCCAGACAGGGGGACCTACGAGCAGTACTTC. Its protein product is CAWIPDRGTYEQYF.

DNA of the CDR3: TGCGCCAGCAGCGAGATCAGGGAGACCCAGTACTTC. It yields the protein CASSEIRETQYF. The chain recombines TRBV5-1 with TRBJ2-5; D not certain. Trimming shortened V by 4 bases and J by 5 bases, and 9 bases separated the two germline ends. Germline V gene lookup returns CDR1 SGHRS and CDR2 YFSETQ. The CDR3 contains 12 residues.

V and J are TRBV6-1 and TRBJ2-1; D may be TRBD2 (6 bases). V lost 4 bases and J lost 5, with 18 bases in between. This CDR3 spans 16 amino acids. The germline V gene encodes CDR1 MNHNS and CDR2 SASEGT. DNA of the CDR3: TGTGCCAGCAGTGCACCCGGCGGGGCCCTACACAATGAGCAGTTCTTC. It yields the protein CASSAPGGALHNEQFF.